These 18 T cell receptor beta chains were sequenced from one sample in a study of T cell responses to AZD1222 COVID-19 vaccine (dated by TCRdb to about 2021). Libraries were constructed by the immunoSEQ multiplex PCR assay. TCRdb carries this immuneACCESS record with in-frame sequences only. Its versions omit some clonotypes, under half of them owing to an unresolved V gene in the studies checked, with the rest unexplained. Counted in this sample were tens of thousands of clones; approximately 89% of them appeared once. The ten largest account for 2% to 2.5% of the sample. The sample's time point label, in plain terms: baseline before first vaccination. Specimen: peripheral blood, collected on day 0 of AZD1222 vaccination. These receptors were obtained from an adult in good health.

The chain couples TRBV2 to TRBJ1-2; D may be TRBD1 (5 bases). The CDR3 totals 11 residues. The germline V and J ends were trimmed by 7 bases and 12 bases, with 15 bases remaining between them. From germline, CDR1 is SNHLY and CDR2 FYNNEI. DNA for the CDR3: TGTGCCAGCAAGTATTTTGAGGGGAACACCTTC. Encoded protein: CASKYFEGNTF.

The chain is built from TRBV11-2 and TRBJ1-4, with D hard to call. Trimming cost V 2 bases and J 7 bases, with 11 bases left between them. The CDR3 sequence is 14 residues long. Germline V CDR1 and CDR2: SGHAT, FQNNGV. DNA for the CDR3: TGTGCCAGCAGCTTACAGGTCCTTGGTGAAAAACTGTTTTTT. Encoded protein: CASSLQVLGEKLFF. Filled out from reference TRBV11-2 and TRBJ1-4, the complete variable domain reads EAGVAQSPRYKIIEKRQSVAFWCNPISGHATLYWYQQILGQGPKLLIQFQNNGVVDDSQLPKDRFSAERLKGVDSTLKIQPAKLEDSAVYLCASSLQVLGEKLFFGSGTQLSVL.

The chain has TRBV7-2 and TRBJ1-1; tentatively, D is TRBD1 (5 bases). This CDR3 region has 18 residues. Looked up from germline, CDR1 is SGHTA and CDR2 is FQGNSA. V was trimmed by 3 bases and J by 1 base, leaving 21 bases between them. Here the CDR3 reads CASSLSPRHRGQNTEAFF. The CDR3 nucleotides read TGTGCCAGCAGCTTGTCGCCACGGCACCGCGGACAGAACACTGAAGCTTTCTTT.

The rearrangement joins TRBV3-1 (or the pseudogene TRBV3-2) to TRBJ2-7; 7 bases align to TRBD2. V shed 6 bases, J shed 0 bases, and the junction held 8 bases outside the gene matches. Germline CDR1 reads LGHDT; CDR2 reads YNNKEL (reference sequence). The CDR3 totals 15 residues. The CDR3 bases are TGTGCCAGCAGTCAGGGAGGGCTTTCCTCCTACGAGCAGTACTTC. Its protein product is CASSQGGLSSYEQYF.

V usage is TRBV21-1 and J usage is TRBJ1-1. TRBV21-1 is annotated as a pseudogene. CDR3 size: 14 residues. CDR3 coding DNA: TGTGCCAGCAGCAAAGATCGGTATTACACTGAAGCTTTCTTT. Protein: CASSKDRYYTEAFF.

The CDR3 DNA sequence: TGCGCCAGCAGCCTCATGGACAGGACCCTTGAAGCTTTCTTT. Its translation is CASSLMDRTLEAFF. The V call is TRBV5-1, the J call TRBJ1-1; 7 nucleotides align to TRBD1. CDR3 length equals 14 residues. Germline CDR1 SGHRS, CDR2 YFSETQ. V dropped 4 bases and J dropped 7; count of bases not matched to a gene: 10. The whole variable domain, filled in from reference TRBV5-1 and TRBJ1-1, reads KAGVTQTPRYLIKTRGQQVTLSCSPISGHRSVSWYQQTPGQGLQFLFEYFSETQRNKGNFPGRFSGRQFSNSRSEMNVSTLELGDSALYLCASSLMDRTLEAFFGQGTRLTVV.

The V call is TRBV19, the J call TRBJ1-2; 10 bases are a match to TRBD1. V lost 10 bases and J lost 4; bases outside the gene matches: 12. The CDR3 sequence is 15 residues long. CDR1 LNHDA and CDR2 SQIVND come from the germline V gene (reference sequence). The CDR3 protein is CATRTGGGSSYGYTF. The CDR3 DNA reads as TGTGCCACCAGGACAGGGGGAGGAAGTAGCTATGGCTACACCTTC. Filled out from reference TRBV19 and TRBJ1-2, the complete variable domain reads DGGITQSPKYLFRKEGQNVTLSCEQNLNHDAMYWYRQDPGQGLRLIYYSQIVNDFQKGDIAEGYSVSREKKESFPLTVTSAQKNPTAFYLCATRTGGGSSYGYTFGSGTRLTVV.

The sample holds one count of this clone. V gene TRBV7-9 combines with J gene TRBJ1-1; D is ambiguous. This CDR3 is 13 amino acids long. Germline-derived CDR1 and CDR2 are SEHNR and FQNEAQ (reference sequence). The V and J ends lost 1 base and 4 bases respectively, with 7 bases between them. This chain's CDR3 is CASSLDASTEAFF. Written as DNA, the CDR3 is TGTGCCAGCAGCTTAGACGCAAGCACTGAAGCTTTCTTT.

This clone was recorded only once. The V and J genes are TRBV19 and TRBJ2-1, with D unresolved. Trimming took 2 bases from V and 5 from J, leaving 1 base between them. This CDR3 contains 11 residues. Germline assignment: CDR1 LNHDA and CDR2 SQIVND (reference sequence). This CDR3 is CASSINNEQFF. CDR3 DNA sequence: TGTGCCAGTAGTATAAACAATGAGCAGTTCTTC.

Regarding this clone: In the same sample, other DNA sequences code for this CDR3. The V call is TRBV7-9, the J call TRBJ2-3; no reliable D call. CDR1 and CDR2 from the germline V gene are SEHNR and FQNEAQ (reference sequence). V was trimmed by 0 bases and J by 5 bases, leaving 6 bases between them. The CDR3 is 13 residues long. CDR3 bases: TGTGCCAGCAGCTTAGCTGCCGAAGATACGCAGTATTTT. Translating gives CASSLAAEDTQYF.

This clone was counted a single time. The J gene is TRBJ1-1, the V gene TRBV11-2; D remains ambiguous. Germline V gene lookup returns CDR1 SGHAT and CDR2 FQNNGV. Deletions cut 9 bases from V and 7 bases from J, with 9 bases between. The CDR3 loop spans 10 amino acids. Here the CDR3 DNA reads TGTGCCAGACAGACCCTTGAAGCTTTCTTT. Translation: CARQTLEAFF.

The chain recombines TRBV6-2 or TRBV6-3 with TRBJ1-5, with D maybe TRBD1 (5 bases). V gave up 3 bases and J gave up 4 bases, with 16 bases separating them. The germline V gene has CDR1 MNHEY and CDR2 SVGEGT. This CDR3 comprises 16 residues. CDR3: CASSYRRQFGNQPQHF. For the CDR3, the DNA is TGTGCCAGCAGTTATCGGAGACAGTTCGGGAATCAGCCCCAGCATTTT.

The chain carries TRBV9 and TRBJ2-6; possibly TRBD1 or TRBD2 for D (6 bases each). This CDR3 is 16 amino acids long. Germline CDR1 is SGDLS and CDR2 is YYNGEE. The V end was cut by 7 bases, the J end by 0 bases, with 14 bases between. In DNA form, the CDR3 reads TGTGCCAGCCGGGACGGGGGCAACTCTGGGGCCAACGTCCTGACTTTC. This translates into CASRDGGNSGANVLTF.

The rearrangement links TRBV11-3 to TRBJ2-7, with 8 bases lining up with TRBD2. The CDR3 loop spans 13 amino acids. CDR1 is SGHNT and CDR2 is YENEEA in the germline V gene. J gave up 7 bases and V 3 bases, and 5 bases lay outside the gene matches. The CDR3 sequence: CASSFEAGVEQYF. The CDR3 nucleotides read TGTGCCAGCAGCTTTGAAGCGGGAGTTGAGCAGTACTTC.

V gene TRBV5-4 combines with J gene TRBJ1-2; D not certain. The V end was cut by 4 bases, the J end by 0 bases, with 7 bases between. The germline gives CDR1 SGHNT, CDR2 YYREEE (reference sequence). The CDR3 consists of 13 residues. This CDR3 reads CASSAKANYGYTF. Written as DNA, the CDR3 is TGTGCCAGCAGCGCGAAAGCTAACTATGGCTACACCTTC.

This clone was counted only a few times. The V gene is TRBV7-9, the J gene TRBJ2-1, with D possibly matching TRBD2 (6 bases). Between the trimmed V and J ends, which lost 5 bases and 15 bases, there was a span of 20 bases. Germline V lookup: CDR1 SEHNR, CDR2 FQNEAQ (reference sequence). This CDR3 is built from 13 residues. The CDR3 protein is CASSREALGGWFF. The CDR3, as DNA: TGTGCCAGCAGCCGTGAGGCTCTAGGAGGGTGGTTCTTC.

The rearrangement links TRBV30 to TRBJ2-3; maybe TRBD2 (6 bases). Germline V gene data show CDR1 as GTSNPN and CDR2 as SVGIG (reference sequence). The V gene lost 2 bases and the J gene lost 6 bases, with 18 bases spanning the gap. This CDR3 region has 15 residues. CDR3 DNA sequence: TGTGCCTGGAGTTTAGGTCAACCTGGGGGGGATACGCAGTATTTT. Translating it yields CAWSLGQPGGDTQYF. Supplemented by reference TRBV30 and TRBJ2-3, the full variable domain reads SQTIHQWPATLVQPVGSPLSLECTVEGTSNPNLYWYRQAAGRGLQLLFYSVGIGQISSEVPQNLSASRPQDRQFILSSKKLLLSDSGFYLCAWSLGQPGGDTQYFGPGTRLTVL.

The chain employs TRBV11-2 and TRBJ1-3, with D perhaps TRBD1 (5 bases). Trimming stripped 5 bases from V and 8 bases from J, with 13 bases between. The CDR3 has 13 residues. Germline V gives CDR1 SGHAT, CDR2 FQNNGV. The CDR3 DNA sequence: TGTGCCAGCAGCCACCTCCAGGGACACACCATATATTTT. Encoded protein: CASSHLQGHTIYF.